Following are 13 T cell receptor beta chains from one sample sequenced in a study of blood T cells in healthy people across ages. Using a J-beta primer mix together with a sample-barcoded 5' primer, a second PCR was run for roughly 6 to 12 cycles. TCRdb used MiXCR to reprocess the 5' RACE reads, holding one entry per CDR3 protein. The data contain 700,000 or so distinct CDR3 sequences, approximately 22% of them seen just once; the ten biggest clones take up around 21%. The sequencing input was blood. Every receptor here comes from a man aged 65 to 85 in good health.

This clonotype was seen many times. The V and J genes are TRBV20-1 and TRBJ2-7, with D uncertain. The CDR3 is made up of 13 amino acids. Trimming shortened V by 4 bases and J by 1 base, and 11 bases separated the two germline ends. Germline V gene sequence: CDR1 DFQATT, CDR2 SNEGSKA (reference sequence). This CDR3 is CSAINPSSYEQYF. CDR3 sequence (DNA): TGCAGTGCTATCAACCCCTCATCCTACGAGCAGTACTTC.

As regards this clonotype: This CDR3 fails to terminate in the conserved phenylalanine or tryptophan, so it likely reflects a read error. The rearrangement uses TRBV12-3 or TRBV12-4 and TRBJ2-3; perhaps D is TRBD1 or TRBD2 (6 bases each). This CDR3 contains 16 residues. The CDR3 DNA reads TGTGCCAGCAGGGCCGGCGGGACACTTGGACAAGATGCGCAGTATTCT. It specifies CASRAGGTLGQDAQYS.

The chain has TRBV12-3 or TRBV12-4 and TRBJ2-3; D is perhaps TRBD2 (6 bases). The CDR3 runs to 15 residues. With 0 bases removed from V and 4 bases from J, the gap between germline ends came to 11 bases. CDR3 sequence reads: CASSLAHGRSDTQYF. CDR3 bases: TGTGCCAGCAGTTTAGCGCACGGGAGATCAGATACGCAGTATTTT.

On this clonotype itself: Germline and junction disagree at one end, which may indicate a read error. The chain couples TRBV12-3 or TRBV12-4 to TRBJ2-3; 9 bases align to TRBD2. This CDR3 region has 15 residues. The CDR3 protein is CASSSNSGSTDAQYF. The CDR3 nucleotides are TGTGCCAGCAGCTCGAATAGCGGGAGCACAGATGCGCAGTATTTC.

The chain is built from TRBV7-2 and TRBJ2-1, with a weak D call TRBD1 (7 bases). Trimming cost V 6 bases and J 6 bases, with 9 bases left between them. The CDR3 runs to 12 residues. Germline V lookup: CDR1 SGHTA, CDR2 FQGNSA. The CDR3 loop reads CASRRDSNEQFF. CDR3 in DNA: TGTGCCAGCAGGCGGGACAGCAATGAGCAGTTCTTC.

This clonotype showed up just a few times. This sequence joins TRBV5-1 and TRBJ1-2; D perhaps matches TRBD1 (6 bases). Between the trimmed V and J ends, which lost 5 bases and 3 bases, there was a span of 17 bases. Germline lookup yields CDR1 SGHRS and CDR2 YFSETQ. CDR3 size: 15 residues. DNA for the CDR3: TGCGCCAGCAGTCCGAACACAGGGCCCTACTATGGCTACACCTTC. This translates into CASSPNTGPYYGYTF. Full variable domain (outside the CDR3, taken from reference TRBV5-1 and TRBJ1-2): KAGVTQTPRYLIKTRGQQVTLSCSPISGHRSVSWYQQTPGQGLQFLFEYFSETQRNKGNFPGRFSGRQFSNSRSEMNVSTLELGDSALYLCASSPNTGPYYGYTFGSGTRLTVV.

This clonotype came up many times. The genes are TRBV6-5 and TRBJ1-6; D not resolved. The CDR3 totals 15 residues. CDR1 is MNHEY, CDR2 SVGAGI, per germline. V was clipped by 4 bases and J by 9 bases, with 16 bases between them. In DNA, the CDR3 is TGTGCCAGCAGTTCGGAACGGAGCGGTAGTTCACCCCTCCACTTT. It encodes CASSSERSGSSPLHF.

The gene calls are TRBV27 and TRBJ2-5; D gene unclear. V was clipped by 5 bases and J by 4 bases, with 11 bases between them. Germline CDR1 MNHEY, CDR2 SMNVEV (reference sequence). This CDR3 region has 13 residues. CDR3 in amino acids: CASSRTYRETQYF. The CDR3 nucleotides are TGTGCCAGCAGTCGGACGTACCGAGAGACCCAGTACTTC.

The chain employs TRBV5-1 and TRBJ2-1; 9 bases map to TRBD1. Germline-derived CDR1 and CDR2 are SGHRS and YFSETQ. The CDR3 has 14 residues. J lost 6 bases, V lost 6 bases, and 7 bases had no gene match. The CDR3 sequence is CASKGQGPCNEQFF. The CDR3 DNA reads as TGCGCCAGCAAGGGACAGGGACCTTGCAATGAGCAGTTCTTC.

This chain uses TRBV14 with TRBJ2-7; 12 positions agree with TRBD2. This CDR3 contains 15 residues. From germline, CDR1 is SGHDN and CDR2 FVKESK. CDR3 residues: CASSQTTSGSPEQCV. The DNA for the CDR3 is TGTGCCAGCAGCCAGACGACTAGCGGGAGCCCCGAGCAGTGCGTC.

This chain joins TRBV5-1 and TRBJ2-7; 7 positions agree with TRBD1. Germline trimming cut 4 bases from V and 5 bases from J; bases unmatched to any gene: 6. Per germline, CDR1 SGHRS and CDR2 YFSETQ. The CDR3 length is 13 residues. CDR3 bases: TGCGCCAGCAGCAGTACAGGGGACCACGAGCAGTACTTC. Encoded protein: CASSSTGDHEQYF.

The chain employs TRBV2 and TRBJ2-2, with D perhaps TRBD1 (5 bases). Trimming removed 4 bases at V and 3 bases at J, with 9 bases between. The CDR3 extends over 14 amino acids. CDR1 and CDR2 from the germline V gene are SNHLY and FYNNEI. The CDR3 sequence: CASSGGRDTGELFF. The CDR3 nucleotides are TGTGCCAGCAGTGGGGGCAGGGACACCGGGGAGCTGTTTTTT.

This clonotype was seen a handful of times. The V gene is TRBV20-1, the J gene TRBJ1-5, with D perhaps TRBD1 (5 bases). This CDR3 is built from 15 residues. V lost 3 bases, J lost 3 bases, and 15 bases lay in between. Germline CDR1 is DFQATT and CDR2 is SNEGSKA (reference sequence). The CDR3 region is CSASPGRGYNQPQHF. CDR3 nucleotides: TGCAGTGCTAGCCCGGGACGCGGATACAATCAGCCCCAGCATTTT.